These 17 T cell receptor beta chains were all obtained from the same sample, sequenced in a study of T-cell memory formation after mild COVID-19. Each CDR3 protein gets one entry after TCRdb re-called the 5' RACE reads with MiXCR. Of about 350,000 distinct CDR3 sequences detected, approximately 13% appear once; the ten largest clones hold about a fifth. Sample: PBMCs or a T cell subset sorted from them (not recorded which). These receptors were obtained from a man between 18 and 35 years old who had mild COVID-19 (a few samples of this study predate the infection). Cell type and time point are not known.

The genes are TRBV4-3 and TRBJ2-3; the D is unclear. Deletions cut 8 bases from V and 4 bases from J, with 22 bases between. The CDR3 is 16 amino acids. In germline, CDR1 is LGHNA, CDR2 YSLEER. CDR3 DNA: TGCGCCAGCTCCTCCTCTCTTACGACACGGGCAGATACGCAGTATTTT. Translating gives CASSSSLTTRADTQYF.

The chain has TRBV12-3 or TRBV12-4 and TRBJ1-1; no clear D gene. The CDR3 length is 13 residues. Deletions cut 1 base from V and 1 base from J, with 4 bases between. CDR3 sequence: CASSLGWNTEAFF. Here the CDR3 DNA reads TGTGCCAGCAGTTTAGGGTGGAACACTGAAGCTTTCTTT.

V is TRBV5-5 and J is TRBJ2-7, with D tentatively TRBD1 or TRBD2 (5 bases each). V gave up 6 bases and J gave up 3 bases, with 13 bases separating them. CDR1 is SGHKS and CDR2 is YYEKEE in the germline V gene (reference sequence). CDR3 size: 13 residues. The CDR3 loop reads CASTMGTYYEQYF. CDR3 nucleotides: TGTGCCAGCACCATGGGGACCTACTACGAGCAGTACTTC. The variable domain in full, completed from reference TRBV5-5 and TRBJ2-7, reads DAGVTQSPTHLIKTRGQQVTLRCSPISGHKSVSWYQQVLGQGPQFIFQYYEKEERGRGNFPDRFSARQFPNYSSELNVNALLLGDSALYLCASTMGTYYEQYFGPGTRLTVT.

This clonotype was observed many times. V usage is TRBV7-2 and J usage is TRBJ1-6; D ambiguous. The germline V gene encodes CDR1 SGHTA and CDR2 FQGNSA. Between the trimmed V and J ends, which lost 1 base and 3 bases, there was a span of 10 bases. The CDR3 sequence is 16 residues long. DNA for the CDR3: TGTGCCAGCAGCTTAGGGTCGGTCCTCTATAATTCACCCCTCCACTTT. Translating it yields CASSLGSVLYNSPLHF.

The chain recombines TRBV20-1 with TRBJ2-3; no definite D call. Germline lookup yields CDR1 DFQATT and CDR2 SNEGSKA (reference sequence). This CDR3 spans 14 amino acids. Trimming cost V 0 bases and J 2 bases, with 9 bases left between them. CDR3 sequence (DNA): TGCAGTGCTAGAGATCAGGCGATCACAGATACGCAGTATTTT. This sequence encodes CSARDQAITDTQYF.

Many counts were recorded for this clonotype. The chain carries TRBV6-5 and TRBJ2-1; 10 positions agree with TRBD2. Germline V gives CDR1 MNHEY, CDR2 SVGAGI. With V trimmed by 3 bases and J by 4 bases, 3 bases remained unmatched. CDR3 size: 15 residues. CDR3 nucleotide sequence: TGTGCCAGCAGTTATTCTAGCGGGGGATACAATGAGCAGTTCTTC. It codes for CASSYSSGGYNEQFF.

This clonotype was counted between two and nine times. The V and J genes are TRBV6-5 and TRBJ2-3, with a tentative D call TRBD1 (6 bases). Germline V gene data show CDR1 as MNHEY and CDR2 as SVGAGI. This CDR3 comprises 17 residues. Between the trimmed V and J ends, which lost 5 bases and 0 bases, there was a span of 18 bases. CDR3 sequence: CASSGRLGGSSTDTQYF. CDR3 sequence (DNA): TGTGCCAGCAGTGGCCGGCTAGGGGGTTCTAGCACAGATACGCAGTATTTT.

This clonotype has more than one count but fewer than ten. The chain combines TRBV12-3 or TRBV12-4 with TRBJ2-7, with D tentatively TRBD1 or TRBD2 (5 bases each). Trimming cost V 6 bases and J 4 bases, with 19 bases left between them. CDR3 length: 15 amino acids. The CDR3 spells CASRGSAAGSYEQYF. CDR3 sequence (DNA): TGTGCCAGCAGGGGTAGCGCGGCAGGGTCTTACGAGCAGTACTTC.

The chain recombines TRBV29-1 with TRBJ1-2; D is possibly TRBD1 (6 bases). Germline V CDR1 and CDR2: SQVTM, ANQGSEA. The CDR3 totals 13 residues. Trimming left V 3 bases short and J 2 bases short, with 10 bases between. CDR3 DNA: TGCAGCGTTGATTCAGGGGACAACTATGGCTACACCTTC. Its protein product is CSVDSGDNYGYTF. Full variable domain (remainder filled in from reference TRBV29-1 and TRBJ1-2): SAVISQKPSRDICQRGTSLTIQCQVDSQVTMMFWYRQQPGQSLTLIATANQGSEATYESGFVIDKFPISRPNLTFSTLTVSNMSPEDSSIYLCSVDSGDNYGYTFGSGTRLTVV.

This chain connects TRBV20-1 to TRBJ2-3, with 7 bases fitting TRBD1. This CDR3 has 14 residues. The J segment lost 6 bases and the V segment lost 5 bases, leaving 11 bases of the junction unmatched. The V gene's germline CDR1 is DFQATT and CDR2 SNEGSKA (reference sequence). CDR3 nucleotide sequence: TGCAGTGCTCCCCGGATCGAGGGGGCGGATACGCAGTATTTT. Protein product: CSAPRIEGADTQYF.

The V gene is TRBV20-1, the J gene TRBJ2-7; D possibly matches TRBD1 or TRBD2 (6 bases each). The germline CDR1 and CDR2 sequences are DFQATT and SNEGSKA (reference sequence). The V and J ends lost 1 base and 0 bases respectively, with 16 bases between them. The CDR3 length is 16 residues. CDR3 bases: TGCAGTGCTAGAGTATTAGGAGGGACACCCTCCTACGAGCAGTACTTC. Its protein product is CSARVLGGTPSYEQYF.

The chain uses TRBV11-3 and TRBJ2-7; no definite D call. With 6 bases removed from V and 6 bases from J, the gap between germline ends came to 9 bases. CDR3 size: 11 residues. Per the germline V gene, CDR1 is SGHNT and CDR2 is YENEEA. CDR3 DNA sequence: TGTGCCAGCAGTCTCCCGGGCGAGCAGTACTTC. It is translated as CASSLPGEQYF.

This clonotype was picked up a small number of times. The chain couples TRBV2 to TRBJ1-1; the D gene is possibly TRBD1 (6 bases). Germline loops: CDR1 SNHLY, CDR2 FYNNEI. V was pared by 10 bases and J by 0 bases, with 9 bases between. This CDR3 has 12 residues. The CDR3 sequence: CATYRVNTEAFF. In nucleotides, the CDR3 is TGTGCCACGTACAGGGTGAACACTGAAGCTTTCTTT.

The genes are TRBV18 and TRBJ2-1, with TRBD2 matching over 14 bases. The CDR3 loop spans 15 amino acids. The germline V gene has CDR1 KGHSH and CDR2 LQKENI. With 3 bases clipped from V and 9 bases from J, the junction kept 4 bases outside the gene matches. CDR3 in amino acids: CASSPPGLAGAEQFF. CDR3 in DNA: TGTGCCAGCTCACCTCCGGGACTAGCGGGGGCTGAGCAGTTCTTC.

This clonotype was seen only once. The junction and the germline gene differ at one end; a read error may be behind it. The chain uses TRBV3-1 and TRBJ1-2; no definite D call. This CDR3 contains 12 residues. Germline V gives CDR1 LGHDT, CDR2 YNNKEL (reference sequence). The CDR3 is CARSLTRNGYTF. The DNA for the CDR3 is TGTGCCAGAAGCCTCACTCGCAATGGCTACACCTTC.

A few counts support this clonotype. The chain couples TRBV20-1 to TRBJ1-1; tentatively, D is TRBD1 (6 bases). With 2 bases removed from V and 10 bases from J, the gap between germline ends came to 17 bases. CDR1 DFQATT and CDR2 SNEGSKA come from the germline V gene (reference sequence). The CDR3 covers 13 residues. The CDR3 region has the DNA TGCAGTGCTAGAACAGGGACCCGCATTGGAGCTTTCTTT. Translation: CSARTGTRIGAFF.

Ten or more counts support this clonotype. This CDR3 is CASSRLADTQYF. For the CDR3, the DNA is TGTGCCAGCAGTCGACTAGCGGATACGCAGTATTTT. This chain uses TRBV12-3 or TRBV12-4 with TRBJ2-3; 8 nucleotides align to TRBD2. Trimming cost V 5 bases and J 6 bases; bases outside gene matches: 1. CDR3 length: 12 residues.